This record concerns one TCR beta chain sequence. Its antigen remains unidentified. The record originates from a study of vaccination and CD4 T cells after COVID-19. The study sequenced cultured CD4+ T cell DNA using the Oncomine TCR Beta short-read assay. TCRdb re-derived calls from the PCR reads in MiXCR, one entry per CDR3 protein. The table shows 2,000 to 3,000 distinct CDR3 sequences, with about 18% occurring only once. Treatment denoted: roughly ten-day PBMC culture with coronavirus spike peptide pools or control peptides (ViraFEST assay). CD4+ T lymphocytes from the unexposed donor were collected before the COVID-19 pandemic (2011-2018). Sequencing used CD4+ T cells from blood, cultured in vitro. The clonotype was recovered from a human donor in good health.

The CDR3 protein is CASRELILTDTQYF. For the CDR3, the DNA is TGTGCCAGCAGGGAGTTGATCCTCACAGATACGCAGTATTTT. This chain joins TRBV2 and TRBJ2-3, with D unclear. CDR3 length: 14 amino acids. V dropped 6 bases and J dropped 2 bases, with 12 bases sitting between them. From germline, CDR1 is SNHLY and CDR2 FYNNEI.